The T cell receptor (beta chain) under discussion was sequenced for a study of PD-L1 blockade in urothelial cancer. Overall study: Males with bladder-origin urothelial cancer made up about nine tenths of the roughly 29 patients. Analyzed time points were 3 weeks (second dose) and 6 weeks after therapy began.

Assay: immunoSEQ multiplex PCR; the TCRdb copy retains only in-frame clones and omits some. In the table there are roughly 42,000 clones, roughly 77% of which are singletons. The receptor comes from a man aged 65 to 79 with urothelial cancer. This specimen was PBMCs, taken around atezolizumab (anti-PD-L1) treatment.

CDR3 sequence: CASGWAQEQFF. The DNA for the CDR3 is TGTGCTAGTGGTTGGGCCCAGGAGCAGTTCTTC. This chain connects TRBV12-5 to TRBJ2-1; the D is unclear. V was cut by 4 bases and J by 10 bases, with 8 bases left in between. The CDR3 extends over 11 amino acids. CDR1 and CDR2 (germline): LGHNT, FRNRAP.